This T cell receptor beta chain was profiled in a study of blood T cell repertoires in COVID-19. In the original workflow: Counts of nucleated cells, estimated from reference gene primer amplification, were obtained. Some clones are missing from TCRdb's copy, which holds only in-frame ones; the method was immunoSEQ multiplex PCR. D and trimming come from the DNA, and the V and J calls and clone size come from that table. The sample yields tens of thousands of clones, more than 80% seen once. This CDR3 has 15 amino acids. J gave up 2 bases and V 8 bases, and 11 bases lay outside the gene matches. Germline-derived CDR1 and CDR2 are LNHDA and SQIVND (reference sequence).

Sequences were obtained from peripheral blood. V is TRBV19 and J is TRBJ2-5, with TRBD2 matching 7 bases. The TCR originated in a middle-aged man with COVID-19, enrolled during active disease. In nucleotides, the CDR3 is TGTGCCAGTGGAAGGGCTAGCGGCAAACAAGAGACCCAGTACTTC. Its translation is CASGRASGKQETQYF.